The clone carrying this T cell receptor (beta chain) was detected a few times. This CDR3 has 13 residues. The J segment lost 7 bases and the V segment lost 5 bases, leaving 8 bases of the junction unmatched. Germline-derived CDR1 and CDR2 are MNHEY and SVGAGI. Profiling relied on immunoSEQ multiplex PCR, and the TCRdb table lists in-frame clones only, not all of them. The profile shows under 45,000 clones, about 88% of them singletons. This entry is derived from a study of T cell changes during pregnancy in multiple sclerosis. The rearrangement links TRBV6-5 to TRBJ2-7, with TRBD1 matching over 7 bases. Sequenced here: CD8+ T cells from peripheral blood mononuclear cells, sampled in the first trimester of pregnancy. The clonotype was recovered from a female donor with multiple sclerosis, enrolled in a pregnancy study. As DNA, the CDR3 is TGTGCCAGCAGTATAGACAGGGTTGGTGAGCAGTACTTC. Protein product: CASSIDRVGEQYF.